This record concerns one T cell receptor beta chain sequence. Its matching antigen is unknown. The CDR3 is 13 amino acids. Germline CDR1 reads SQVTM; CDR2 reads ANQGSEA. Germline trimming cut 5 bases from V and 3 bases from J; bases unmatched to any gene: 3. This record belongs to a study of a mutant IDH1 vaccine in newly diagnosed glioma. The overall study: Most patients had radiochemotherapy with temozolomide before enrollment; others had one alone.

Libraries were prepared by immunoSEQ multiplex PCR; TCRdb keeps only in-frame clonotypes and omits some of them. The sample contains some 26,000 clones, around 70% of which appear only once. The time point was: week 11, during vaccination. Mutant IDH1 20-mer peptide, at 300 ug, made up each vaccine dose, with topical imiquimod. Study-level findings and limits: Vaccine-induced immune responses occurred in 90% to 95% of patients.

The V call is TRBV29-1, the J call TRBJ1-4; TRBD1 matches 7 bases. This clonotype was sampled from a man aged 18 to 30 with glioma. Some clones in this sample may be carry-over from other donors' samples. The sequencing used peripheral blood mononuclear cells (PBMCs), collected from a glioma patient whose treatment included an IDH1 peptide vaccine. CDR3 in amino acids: CSVQGGPNEKLFF. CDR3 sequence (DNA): TGCAGCGTTCAGGGGGGTCCTAATGAAAAACTGTTTTTT.